These T cell receptor beta chains were read from a single sample in a study of shared clonotypes between healthy human individuals. Some clones are missing from TCRdb's copy, which holds only in-frame ones; the method was immunoSEQ multiplex PCR. The sample has about 1 million clones, about 70% seen once. Sequencing used memory CD4+ T cells sorted from blood. Every receptor here comes from a man between 18 and 29 years old in good health. CDR3s include the opening cysteine and the closing phenylalanine or tryptophan. The D gene is left open where the match is weak. Where a row states a size, it is once, few, many or the class of an expanded clone; other rows omit it.

CDR3nt: TGTGCCAGCAGTGGACAGTATAATTCACCCCTCCACTTT
CDR3aa: CASSGQYNSPLHF
abundance: few
j_gene: TRBJ1-6
d_gene: NA
v_gene: TRBV6-5

CDR3nt: TGTGCCAGCAGTTTATACGGTATCTCTGGAAACACCATATATTTT
CDR3aa: CASSLYGISGNTIYF
abundance: NA
j_gene: TRBJ1-3
d_gene: NA
v_gene: TRBV28

CDR3nt: TGTGCCAGCAGCTTAGGACTAGCGGGCAACACAGATACGCAGTATTTT
CDR3aa: CASSLGLAGNTDTQYF
abundance: NA
j_gene: TRBJ2-3
d_gene: TRBD2
v_gene: TRBV7-9

CDR3nt: TGTGCCAGTGTTTGGGGAAACACTGAAGCTTTCTTT
CDR3aa: CASVWGNTEAFF
abundance: NA
j_gene: TRBJ1-1
d_gene: NA
v_gene: TRBV2

CDR3nt: TGCGCCAGCAGCATAACGACAGGGTTCCGGACAGATACGCAGTATTTT
CDR3aa: CASSITTGFRTDTQYF
abundance: NA
j_gene: TRBJ2-3
d_gene: TRBD1
v_gene: TRBV5-1

CDR3nt: TGTGCCAGCAACCCCCGGGACACTGGCTCTGAGCAGTTCTTC
CDR3aa: CASNPRDTGSEQFF
abundance: NA
j_gene: TRBJ2-1
d_gene: NA
v_gene: TRBV2

CDR3nt: TGTGCCAGTAGTATATCAAATGATAACTATGGCTACACCTTC
CDR3aa: CASSISNDNYGYTF
abundance: NA
j_gene: TRBJ1-2
d_gene: NA
v_gene: TRBV19

CDR3nt: TGTGCCAGCAGTAAGGGATCAGACACCGGGGAGCTGTTTTTT
CDR3aa: CASSKGSDTGELFF
abundance: NA
j_gene: TRBJ2-2
d_gene: NA
v_gene: TRBV2

CDR3nt: TGCAGCGTTGTTACTAGCGGGCCCTACGAGCAGTACTTC
CDR3aa: CSVVTSGPYEQYF
abundance: once
j_gene: TRBJ2-7
d_gene: TRBD2
v_gene: TRBV29-1

CDR3nt: TGCGCCAGCAGCTTCCTCGGGACTAGCGGGAAGGACACCGGGGAGCTGTTTTTT
CDR3aa: CASSFLGTSGKDTGELFF
abundance: NA
j_gene: TRBJ2-2
d_gene: TRBD2
v_gene: TRBV5-1

CDR3nt: TGCGCCAGCAGCCACTCCCAGGGATACGAGCAGTACTTC
CDR3aa: CASSHSQGYEQYF
abundance: NA
j_gene: TRBJ2-7
d_gene: NA
v_gene: TRBV4-3

CDR3nt: TGTGCCAGTAGTCCTCTGTCCGGCCAAGAGACCCAGTACTTC
CDR3aa: CASSPLSGQETQYF
abundance: few
j_gene: TRBJ2-5
d_gene: NA
v_gene: TRBV19

CDR3nt: TGTGCCAGCAATCCGGGACAGAATTCACCCCTCCACTTT
CDR3aa: CASNPGQNSPLHF
abundance: NA
j_gene: TRBJ1-6
d_gene: TRBD1
v_gene: TRBV6-1

CDR3nt: TGCGCCAGCAGCTTACTGGACACCGGCTACGAGCAGTACTTC
CDR3aa: CASSLLDTGYEQYF
abundance: once
j_gene: TRBJ2-7
d_gene: NA
v_gene: TRBV5-1

CDR3nt: TGTGCCAGTAGTATCCAGAGCTCCTACGAGCAGTACTTC
CDR3aa: CASSIQSSYEQYF
abundance: NA
j_gene: TRBJ2-7
d_gene: NA
v_gene: TRBV19

CDR3nt: TGTGCCAGCAGCTTGCTATATGGGGCTGAAGCTTTCTTT
CDR3aa: CASSLLYGAEAFF
abundance: NA
j_gene: TRBJ1-1
d_gene: NA
v_gene: TRBV7-2

CDR3nt: TGTGCCAGCAGCCCGGGACGACTCTCTGGAAACACCATATATTTT
CDR3aa: CASSPGRLSGNTIYF
abundance: NA
j_gene: TRBJ1-3
d_gene: NA
v_gene: TRBV6-5

CDR3nt: TGTGCCAGCAGTGAAGGCGGCAGGGCGAGGGGCGGGGAGCTGTTTTTT
CDR3aa: CASSEGGRARGGELFF
abundance: NA
j_gene: TRBJ2-2
d_gene: NA
v_gene: TRBV6-1

CDR3nt: TGTGCCAGCAGTTTACGAGAGACCCAATACTTC
CDR3aa: CASSLRETQYF
abundance: NA
j_gene: TRBJ2-5
d_gene: NA
v_gene: TRBV6-5

CDR3nt: TGTGCCAGTAGGGGGCAGCAGAATCAGCCCCAGCATTTT
CDR3aa: CASRGQQNQPQHF
abundance: NA
j_gene: TRBJ1-5
d_gene: NA
v_gene: TRBV19

CDR3nt: TGTGCCAGCAGTCGGACTAGCGGGACCCTTAATGAGCAGTTCTTC
CDR3aa: CASSRTSGTLNEQFF
abundance: NA
j_gene: TRBJ2-1
d_gene: TRBD2
v_gene: TRBV6-4

CDR3nt: TGTGCCAGCAGCTTAGATCGGGGGGATCCCCTCCACTTT
CDR3aa: CASSLDRGDPLHF
abundance: NA
j_gene: TRBJ1-6
d_gene: NA
v_gene: TRBV11-3

CDR3nt: TGTGCCAGCAGCTTTGGGCAGGCGCCTCACTATGGCTACACCTTC
CDR3aa: CASSFGQAPHYGYTF
abundance: NA
j_gene: TRBJ1-2
d_gene: NA
v_gene: TRBV5-4

CDR3nt: TGTGCCAGCAGCCCAAGGGCCTTCGCTGAAGCTTTCTTT
CDR3aa: CASSPRAFAEAFF
abundance: few
j_gene: TRBJ1-1
d_gene: NA
v_gene: TRBV7-3

CDR3nt: TGTGCCAGCAGCTTGGGGTTCACAGATACGCAGTATTTT
CDR3aa: CASSLGFTDTQYF
abundance: NA
j_gene: TRBJ2-3
d_gene: NA
v_gene: TRBV5-4

CDR3nt: TGTGCCAGCAGCTTTCAGGGGGCGCAGTGGGAGCAGTACTTC
CDR3aa: CASSFQGAQWEQYF
abundance: few
j_gene: TRBJ2-7
d_gene: TRBD1
v_gene: TRBV5-6

CDR3nt: TGTGCCAGTAGTCTTCTCACCGGGACTAATACGCAGTATTTT
CDR3aa: CASSLLTGTNTQYF
abundance: NA
j_gene: TRBJ2-3
d_gene: TRBD2
v_gene: TRBV19

CDR3nt: TGTGCCTGCAGAGTTTACGAGCAGTACTTC
CDR3aa: CACRVYEQYF
abundance: few
j_gene: TRBJ2-7
d_gene: NA
v_gene: TRBV21-1

CDR3nt: TGTGCCAGCAGTTATCGGACAGGGGAAACCGAGCAGTACTTC
CDR3aa: CASSYRTGETEQYF
abundance: NA
j_gene: TRBJ2-7
d_gene: TRBD1
v_gene: TRBV28

CDR3nt: TGTGCCAGTAGGCAATCGGGTAGCAATCAGCCCCAGCATTTT
CDR3aa: CASRQSGSNQPQHF
abundance: NA
j_gene: TRBJ1-5
d_gene: NA
v_gene: TRBV19

CDR3nt: TGTGCCAGCAGCTATCAGGGTTCGGGGCAGTTCTTC
CDR3aa: CASSYQGSGQFF
abundance: NA
j_gene: TRBJ2-1
d_gene: NA
v_gene: TRBV7-2

CDR3nt: TGTGCCAGCAGTAGGGACAGAGGGGGCTATGGCTACACCTTC
CDR3aa: CASSRDRGGYGYTF
abundance: few
j_gene: TRBJ1-2
d_gene: TRBD1
v_gene: TRBV6-1

CDR3nt: TGCGCCAGCAGCCCAGAGAAAAGCTCCTACAATGAGCAGTTCTTC
CDR3aa: CASSPEKSSYNEQFF
abundance: few
j_gene: TRBJ2-1
d_gene: NA
v_gene: TRBV4-3

CDR3nt: TGTGCCAGCAGCTTAACAAAAAATCAGCCCCAGCATTTT
CDR3aa: CASSLTKNQPQHF
abundance: few
j_gene: TRBJ1-5
d_gene: NA
v_gene: TRBV11-2

CDR3nt: TGTGCCAGCAGCTTAGTGGTCAATTCACCCCTCCACTTT
CDR3aa: CASSLVVNSPLHF
abundance: NA
j_gene: TRBJ1-6
d_gene: NA
v_gene: TRBV7-9

CDR3nt: TGTGCCAGCAGCTTGGCCGACAGGGGTTCCTACGAGCAGTACTTC
CDR3aa: CASSLADRGSYEQYF
abundance: NA
j_gene: TRBJ2-7
d_gene: TRBD1
v_gene: TRBV5-5

CDR3nt: TGTGCCAGCAGCCCCGGGACCCTACGAACTAATGAAAAACTGTTTTTT
CDR3aa: CASSPGTLRTNEKLFF
abundance: NA
j_gene: TRBJ1-4
d_gene: NA
v_gene: TRBV5-5

CDR3nt: TGCGCCAGCAGTGAGGAAGGACTCCTCAATGAGCAGTTCTTC
CDR3aa: CASSEEGLLNEQFF
abundance: NA
j_gene: TRBJ2-1
d_gene: NA
v_gene: TRBV10-2

CDR3nt: TGTGCCAGCAAGGACAGTGGCTACGAGCAGTACTTC
CDR3aa: CASKDSGYEQYF
abundance: NA
j_gene: TRBJ2-7
d_gene: NA
v_gene: TRBV6-6

CDR3nt: TGTGCCAGCAGTGATGGTTGGGGGTTTAGCAATCAGCCCCAGCATTTT
CDR3aa: CASSDGWGFSNQPQHF
abundance: many
j_gene: TRBJ1-5
d_gene: NA
v_gene: TRBV2

CDR3nt: TGTGCCAGCAGCTTAGGAGTGGGACTAACCTACGAGCAGTACTTC
CDR3aa: CASSLGVGLTYEQYF
abundance: NA
j_gene: TRBJ2-7
d_gene: TRBD2
v_gene: TRBV7-2

CDR3nt: TGCGCCAGCAGCCAAGCAGGGACAACGAACACCGGGGAGCTGTTTTTT
CDR3aa: CASSQAGTTNTGELFF
abundance: NA
j_gene: TRBJ2-2
d_gene: NA
v_gene: TRBV4-3

CDR3nt: TGTGCCAGCGGGGGAGGGACAGGGGGCAGGGAGCAGTACTTC
CDR3aa: CASGGGTGGREQYF
abundance: NA
j_gene: TRBJ2-7
d_gene: TRBD1
v_gene: TRBV6-1

CDR3nt: TGTGCCAGCAGCTTTAGCGGGTTGCACACAGATACGCAGTATTTT
CDR3aa: CASSFSGLHTDTQYF
abundance: few
j_gene: TRBJ2-3
d_gene: TRBD2
v_gene: TRBV7-2

CDR3nt: TGTGCCAGCAGTGAACCGGGACTACTTAAAGAGACCCAGTACTTC
CDR3aa: CASSEPGLLKETQYF
abundance: NA
j_gene: TRBJ2-5
d_gene: TRBD2
v_gene: TRBV25-1

CDR3nt: TGTGCCAGTAGTACGTATCCTACTGAGCAGTTCTTC
CDR3aa: CASSTYPTEQFF
abundance: NA
j_gene: TRBJ2-1
d_gene: NA
v_gene: TRBV19

CDR3nt: TGCAGCATCAGGACCGAGAACACTGAAGCTTTCTTT
CDR3aa: CSIRTENTEAFF
abundance: once
j_gene: TRBJ1-1
d_gene: NA
v_gene: TRBV29-1

CDR3nt: TGCGCCAGCAGCCCGCAGGGTTATGGCTACACCTTC
CDR3aa: CASSPQGYGYTF
abundance: medium-sized
j_gene: TRBJ1-2
d_gene: NA
v_gene: TRBV4-3

CDR3nt: TGTGCCAGCAGCTTAGGAGGGGCTGATGAAAAACTGTTTTTT
CDR3aa: CASSLGGADEKLFF
abundance: NA
j_gene: TRBJ1-4
d_gene: NA
v_gene: TRBV11-3

CDR3nt: TGCGCCAGCAGCTTGGCGACAGGGAATGAAAAACTGTTTTTT
CDR3aa: CASSLATGNEKLFF
abundance: NA
j_gene: TRBJ1-4
d_gene: TRBD1
v_gene: TRBV5-1